What follows is one T cell receptor (beta chain) and its context. The data were taken from a study of blood T cell repertoires in COVID-19. Background on the study: COVID-19 samples, acute and convalescent, were from the United States, Italy and Spain. The cDNA or gDNA used as material had been derived from T cells, B-cell-depleted T cells, or PBMCs.

Generated by immunoSEQ multiplex PCR, the TCRdb table keeps only in-frame clones and is missing some. Of 75,000 or so clones listed, 88% are singletons. Germline CDR1 reads PRHDT; CDR2 reads FYEKMQ (reference sequence). V was clipped by 0 bases and J by 4 bases, with 6 bases between them. This CDR3 region has 14 residues. The chain recombines TRBV13 with TRBJ2-2; D gene uncertain. This TCR came from a man in his 70s with acute or convalescent COVID-19. The sequencing input was peripheral blood. Written as DNA, the CDR3 is TGTGCCAGCAGCTTAGGGCAGATCACCGGGGAGCTGTTTTTT. This gives the protein CASSLGQITGELFF. Together with reference TRBV13 and TRBJ2-2, the CDR3 gives the full variable domain: AAGVIQSPRHLIKEKRETATLKCYPIPRHDTVYWYQQGPGQDPQFLISFYEKMQSDKGSIPDRFSAQQFSDYHSELNMSSLELGDSALYFCASSLGQITGELFFGEGSRLTVL.